This T cell receptor (beta chain) came from a study of CD8 T cells in Susac syndrome. Random hexamers were used to reverse transcribe roughly 0.45 to 1 ug of RNA. Via MiXCR, TCRdb re-called the immunoSEQ multiplex PCR reads, giving one row per CDR3 protein. Seen here are roughly 150,000 distinct CDR3 sequences, approximately 95% observed once, and the top ten hold 0.15% to 0.2%. CDR3 length equals 12 residues. Trimming took off 5 bases at V and 9 bases at J, with 11 bases between the two ends. Germline V gene data show CDR1 as SGHTA and CDR2 as FQGNSA. The source is a human donor with Susac syndrome. This chain connects TRBV7-2 to TRBJ2-1; D gene uncertain. Sequencing was performed on CD4+ T cells from PBMCs. The CDR3 DNA reads TGTGCCAGCAGCCCCTTTGGCGGTGAGCAGTTCTTC. Translation gives CASSPFGGEQFF.